This T cell receptor (beta chain) was recovered during a study of blood T cell repertoires in COVID-19. The method was immunoSEQ multiplex PCR; TCRdb's version includes in-frame clones alone and lacks a portion of them. The sample yields around 300,000 clones, about nine tenths seen once. With V trimmed by 10 bases and J by 2 bases, 7 bases remained unmatched. The CDR3 has 13 amino acids. Looked up from germline, CDR1 is ENHRY and CDR2 is SYGVKD. V is TRBV10-3 and J is TRBJ2-7, with 8 bases aligning to TRBD1. The sequenced material came from peripheral blood. The clonotype originates from a man over 45 with active or convalescent COVID-19. CDR3 nucleotides: TGTGCCACCCGGACAGGGCTTCCCTACGAGCAGTACTTC. Protein sequence: CATRTGLPYEQYF.